A single sample is the source of the 30 T cell receptor beta chains below, sequenced in a study of regulatory T cells in long-lasting Graves disease. Arm-PCR with iRepertoire HTBI primers amplified the CDR3 regions for these TCR beta libraries. TCRdb reprocessed the multiplex PCR reads via MiXCR and lists one record per CDR3 protein. Here the sample spans about 440,000 distinct CDR3 sequences, 14% to 15% being singletons. Time point here: newly diagnosed GD, antithyroid drugs for less than 3 months. PBMC RNA was the source of the TCR library. A further study also used this sample, focusing on T cells in Graves' hyperthyroidism and ophthalmopathy.

The material sequenced was peripheral blood mononuclear cells (PBMCs), taken at new diagnosis, from a patient treated with antithyroid drugs. The receptors derive from a woman between 25 and 40 years old with Graves disease.

Note on this clonotype: A far larger clone differs by one base, so this is likely a read error. The chain employs TRBV7-3 and TRBJ1-1; D gene ambiguous. Germline V CDR1 and CDR2: SGHTA, FQGTGA. The V end lost 5 bases, the J end lost 4 bases, and 14 bases lay between the germline ends. The CDR3 contains 14 residues. The CDR3 DNA reads TGTGCCAGCAGCCAAGTGAGGATGAGCACTGAAGCTTTCTTT. Protein product: CASSQVRMSTEAFF.

Ten or more counts support this clonotype. CDR3 residues: CSVESLGGGFF. CDR3 in DNA: TGCAGCGTTGAATCCCTGGGTGGGGGGTTCTTC. This chain joins TRBV29-1 and TRBJ2-1, with D perhaps given as TRBD1 or TRBD2 (5 bases each). The CDR3 has 11 residues. Germline V gene sequence: CDR1 SQVTM, CDR2 ANQGSEA. Between the trimmed V and J ends, which lost 2 bases and 15 bases, there was a span of 14 bases.

This clonotype occurred many times. The CDR3 bases are TGTGCCAGCAGCTTAGACCACATACAGGGGGCTTTTCTTCGCACTGAAGCTTTCTTT. It encodes CASSLDHIQGAFLRTEAFF. V and J are TRBV11-2 and TRBJ1-1; 9 nucleotides align to TRBD1. This CDR3 spans 19 amino acids. The junction had 15 bases not matched to a gene; V was cut back by 0 bases and J by 4 bases. Germline CDR1 and CDR2: SGHAT and FQNNGV.

This clonotype was detected only a few times. This sequence joins TRBV7-6 and TRBJ2-7; 11 bases agree with TRBD2. This CDR3 is 13 amino acids long. The germline CDR1 and CDR2 sequences are SGHVS and FNYEAQ. J lost 2 bases, V lost 9 bases, and 3 bases had no gene match. As DNA, the CDR3 is TGTGCCAGTGGGACTAGCGGACCCTACGAGCAGTACTTC. Its protein is CASGTSGPYEQYF.

The CDR3 loop reads CAISERSSGSSGAGELFF. The CDR3 nucleotides read TGTGCCATCAGTGAGAGGTCTAGCGGGAGTAGCGGTGCCGGGGAGCTGTTTTTT. The chain carries TRBV10-3 and TRBJ2-2, with 10 bases fitting TRBD2. CDR3 length equals 18 residues. The germline gives CDR1 ENHRY, CDR2 SYGVKD. The J segment lost 6 bases and the V segment lost 2 bases, leaving 12 bases of the junction unmatched.

J is TRBJ2-7 and V is TRBV6-2 or TRBV6-3; no clear D. The length of the CDR3 is 16 residues. The germline V gene has CDR1 MNHEY and CDR2 SVGEGT. Trimming took off 0 bases at V and 6 bases at J, with 18 bases between the two ends. CDR3 residues: CASSYSRLGPNSEQYF. DNA for the CDR3: TGTGCCAGCAGTTACTCGAGACTGGGCCCCAACTCCGAGCAGTACTTC.

A note on this clonotype: A far bigger clonotype differs at one base, so this is likely a read error. This rearrangement joins TRBV13 to TRBJ2-1; 14 nucleotides agree with TRBD2. The last part of the DNA fits TRBJ2-5 better; the J call may be wrong. The CDR3 spans 18 residues. CDR1 is PRHDT, CDR2 FYEKMQ, per germline (reference sequence). CDR3 sequence: CANSLSRLAGGPRETQYF. Here the CDR3 DNA reads TGTGCCAACAGCTTATCCCGACTAGCGGGAGGGCCGAGGGAGACCCAGTACTTC.

There are a few counts of this clonotype. The V call is TRBV6-1, the J call TRBJ1-5; maybe TRBD1 (5 bases). The V end was cut by 4 bases, the J end by 6 bases, with 10 bases between. This CDR3 is 13 amino acids long. CDR1 is MNHNS and CDR2 is SASEGT in the germline V gene. CDR3 sequence (DNA): TGTGCCAGCAGTGTAGACAGCGGTCAGCCCCAGCATTTT. This translates into CASSVDSGQPQHF.

This clonotype has just a few counts. V is TRBV20-1 and J is TRBJ2-3, with D perhaps matching TRBD1 (5 bases). This CDR3 has 15 residues. Trimming removed 6 bases at V and 4 bases at J, with 20 bases between. Germline V gene data show CDR1 as DFQATT and CDR2 as SNEGSKA (reference sequence). For the CDR3, the DNA is TGCAGTGCCCGAACCAGGGTGGGTTCCCCAGATACGCAGTATTTT. Residues: CSARTRVGSPDTQYF.

With respect to this clonotype: This may arise from a read error, as a much more abundant clone is one base away. This chain connects TRBV20-1 to TRBJ1-4; 7 bases map to TRBD1. Germline V CDR1 and CDR2: DFQATT, SNEGSKA (reference sequence). The CDR3 runs 15 residues. CDR3 amino acids: CSASWLDRLGEKLLF. The CDR3 region has the DNA TGCAGTGCTAGTTGGTTGGACAGGCTGGGTGAAAAACTGCTTTTT.

In its sample, this clonotype was seen many times. V usage is TRBV2 and J usage is TRBJ1-5; no clear D. Germline V gene data show CDR1 as SNHLY and CDR2 as FYNNEI. This CDR3 contains 16 residues. The V end lost 5 bases, the J end lost 9 bases, and 23 bases lay between the germline ends. CDR3 sequence reads: CASSLRTETSFGPQHF. The CDR3, as DNA: TGTGCCAGCAGTCTTAGGACCGAGACCTCTTTTGGGCCCCAGCATTTT.

The chain is built from TRBV20-1 and TRBJ1-6; TRBD1 agrees at 8 bases. Germline lookup yields CDR1 DFQATT and CDR2 SNEGSKA (reference sequence). The CDR3 covers 16 residues. V dropped 6 bases and J dropped 0; count of bases not matched to a gene: 7. In DNA form, the CDR3 reads TGCAGTGCGCCATGGGGACAGGACTCCTATAATTCACCCCTCCACTTT. It codes for CSAPWGQDSYNSPLHF.

This clonotype occurred many times. This chain links TRBV12-3 or TRBV12-4 with TRBJ2-3, with TRBD2 matching over 12 bases. CDR3 length: 16 amino acids. V trimming: 3 bases; J trimming: 4 bases; junction bases outside the gene matches: 5. This CDR3 reads CASSFLAGGPADTQYF. CDR3 nucleotides: TGTGCCAGCAGTTTCCTAGCGGGAGGGCCGGCAGATACGCAGTATTTT.

This clonotype occurred many times. The J gene is TRBJ1-1, the V gene TRBV2; tentative D call: TRBD1 (5 bases). The CDR3 covers 13 residues. V lost 6 bases and J lost 1, with 9 bases in between. The germline CDR1 and CDR2 sequences are SNHLY and FYNNEI. This chain's CDR3 is CASRGESNTEAFF. In DNA form, the CDR3 reads TGTGCCAGCAGGGGGGAATCGAACACTGAAGCTTTCTTT.

At least ten counts were recorded for this clonotype. This CDR3 reads CSAPPPLGYYNEQFF. In DNA, the CDR3 is TGCAGTGCTCCCCCCCCGCTAGGTTACTACAATGAGCAGTTCTTC. The chain is built from TRBV20-1 and TRBJ2-1; D is undetermined. The CDR3 sequence is 15 residues long. Germline CDR1 reads DFQATT; CDR2 reads SNEGSKA (reference sequence). V dropped 5 bases and J dropped 3 bases, with 17 bases sitting between them.

This clonotype was counted between two and nine times. V and J are TRBV27 and TRBJ2-1; D perhaps matches TRBD2 (6 bases). V was pared by 5 bases and J by 8 bases, with 19 bases between. The germline gives CDR1 MNHEY, CDR2 SMNVEV (reference sequence). The CDR3 is 15 residues long. As DNA, the CDR3 is TGTGCCAGCAGTACGTTTAGCGGAAGTACGGATGAGCAGTTCTTC. It translates to CASSTFSGSTDEQFF.

V is TRBV9 and J is TRBJ2-2, with 13 bases fitting TRBD2. Germline-derived CDR1 and CDR2 are SGDLS and YYNGEE. The V and J ends lost 0 bases and 4 bases, in that order; junction bases with no gene match: 3. The CDR3 covers 17 residues. The CDR3 loop reads CASSVATSGRGTGELFF. CDR3 DNA: TGTGCCAGCAGCGTAGCTACTAGCGGGAGGGGCACCGGGGAGCTGTTTTTT. The full variable domain, rest sourced from reference TRBV9 and TRBJ2-2, is DSGVTQTPKHLITATGQRVTLRCSPRSGDLSVYWYQQSLDQGLQFLIQYYNGEERAKGNILERFSAQQFPDLHSELNLSSLELGDSALYFCASSVATSGRGTGELFFGEGSRLTVL.

This clonotype was recorded a few times. The V and J genes are TRBV28 and TRBJ2-7, with D possibly TRBD2 on 6 matching bases. The V end lost 4 bases, the J end lost 1 base, and 14 bases lay between the germline ends. The CDR3 is made up of 15 amino acids. Germline lookup yields CDR1 MDHEN and CDR2 SYDVKM. CDR3 amino acids: CASSSPGLLSYEQYF. CDR3 bases: TGTGCCAGCAGTTCGCCGGGACTCCTGTCCTACGAGCAGTACTTC.

The J gene is TRBJ1-5, the V gene TRBV20-1, with D hard to call. Trimming stripped 3 bases from V and 5 bases from J, with 11 bases between. This CDR3 is 13 amino acids long. Germline CDR1 is DFQATT and CDR2 is SNEGSKA (reference sequence). As DNA, the CDR3 is TGCAGTGCTAGCCCTGGAAAGGATCAGCCCCAGCATTTT. It codes for CSASPGKDQPQHF.

The rearrangement uses TRBV28 and TRBJ2-2, with 14 nucleotides matching TRBD2. CDR1 MDHEN and CDR2 SYDVKM come from the germline V gene. V dropped 4 bases and J dropped 4; count of bases not matched to a gene: 14. The CDR3 sequence is 20 residues long. The CDR3 nucleotides are TGTGCCAGCAGTTCTCTCCCCCTAAAGGGACTAGCGGGAGTCACCGGGGAGCTGTTTTTT. It translates to CASSSLPLKGLAGVTGELFF.

This clonotype was counted only a few times. The DNA of the CDR3 is TGTGCCAGCAGTTTGGCCCACACTGAAGCTTTCTTT. Its protein is CASSLAHTEAFF. V gene TRBV28 combines with J gene TRBJ1-1; D remains ambiguous. In germline, CDR1 is MDHEN, CDR2 SYDVKM. V lost 3 bases, J lost 3 bases, and 5 bases lay in between. The CDR3 runs 12 residues.

This clonotype was counted a few times. The rearrangement uses TRBV5-6 and TRBJ2-2; 12 bases are a match to TRBD2. This CDR3 is built from 16 residues. Per the germline V gene, CDR1 is SGHDT and CDR2 is YYEEEE. J lost 7 bases, V lost 5 bases, and 9 bases had no gene match. The chain's CDR3 is CASSFGLAGYGGELFF. The CDR3, as DNA: TGTGCCAGCAGTTTCGGACTAGCGGGGTACGGCGGGGAGCTGTTTTTT. The full variable domain, rest sourced from reference TRBV5-6 and TRBJ2-2, is DAGVTQSPTHLIKTRGQQVTLRCSPKSGHDTVSWYQQALGQGPQFIFQYYEEEERQRGNFPDRFSGHQFPNYSSELNVNALLLGDSALYLCASSFGLAGYGGELFFGEGSRLTVL.

The V gene is TRBV2, the J gene TRBJ2-2; TRBD1 matches 12 bases. Trimming cost V 6 bases and J 4 bases; bases outside gene matches: 9. Per the germline V gene, CDR1 is SNHLY and CDR2 is FYNNEI. This CDR3 spans 17 amino acids. The CDR3 sequence: CASSVGQGAGGTGELFF. The DNA for the CDR3 is TGTGCCAGCAGCGTGGGACAGGGGGCTGGTGGCACCGGGGAGCTGTTTTTT.

This clonotype was seen ten or more times. CDR3 sequence (DNA): TGTGCCAGCAGGCCTAGCGGTCGCGGCTACGAGCAGTACTTC. Translating gives CASRPSGRGYEQYF. The rearrangement joins TRBV12-3 or TRBV12-4 to TRBJ2-7; 7 positions match TRBD2. The CDR3 is 14 amino acids. V lost 6 bases, J lost 3 bases, and 8 bases stayed unmatched.

This clonotype was seen a few times. The chain has TRBV5-4 and TRBJ1-2; D perhaps matches TRBD1 (6 bases). The CDR3 sequence is 14 residues long. Germline V gives CDR1 SGHNT, CDR2 YYREEE (reference sequence). V was cut by 4 bases and J by 8 bases, with 18 bases left in between. This CDR3 is CASSPDRNPRGYTF. In nucleotides, the CDR3 is TGTGCCAGCAGCCCCGACAGGAACCCTAGGGGCTACACCTTC.

Here the CDR3 reads CASTSPGRRNQPQHF. For the CDR3, the DNA is TGTGCCAGTACTTCGCCAGGCCGGCGCAATCAGCCCCAGCATTTT. The rearrangement joins TRBV19 to TRBJ1-5; D uncertain. V was clipped by 7 bases and J by 2 bases, with 15 bases between them. CDR1 and CDR2 (germline): LNHDA, SQIVND (reference sequence). The CDR3 runs 15 residues.

The gene calls are TRBV14 and TRBJ1-2, with D possibly being TRBD1 (5 bases). This CDR3 is built from 15 residues. Per the germline V gene, CDR1 is SGHDN and CDR2 is FVKESK. The V end was cut by 3 bases, the J end by 3 bases, with 14 bases between. CDR3 nucleotides: TGTGCCAGCAGCCATCGGACAACCGGGGACTATGGCTACACCTTC. This encodes CASSHRTTGDYGYTF.

CDR3 region: CASSFGGVNTEAFF. The CDR3 region has the DNA TGTGCCAGCAGTTTCGGGGGCGTGAACACTGAAGCTTTCTTT. V is TRBV12-3 or TRBV12-4 and J is TRBJ1-1; D possibly corresponds to TRBD1 (6 bases). V was cut by 3 bases and J by 0 bases, with 8 bases left in between. The CDR3 spans 14 residues.

This clonotype was observed at least ten times. J is TRBJ1-5 and V is TRBV20-1; TRBD1 agrees at 9 bases. V lost 7 bases and J lost 7; bases outside the gene matches: 14. In germline, CDR1 is DFQATT, CDR2 SNEGSKA (reference sequence). The CDR3 length is 15 residues. CDR3 nucleotides: TGCAGTGTCGCCCCTCGACAGGGGGGGCTCCAGCCCCAGCATTTT. It yields the protein CSVAPRQGGLQPQHF.

This clonotype was recorded at least ten times. V is TRBV20-1 and J is TRBJ2-1; D gene ambiguous. Germline V lookup: CDR1 DFQATT, CDR2 SNEGSKA (reference sequence). The CDR3 is 13 residues long. V shed 1 base and J shed 2 bases, with 6 bases lying between them. The CDR3 bases are TGCAGTGCTAGAGGGAGTACCTACAATGAGCAGTTCTTC. Protein sequence: CSARGSTYNEQFF.